Presented here are 30 T cell receptor beta chains from one specimen sequenced in a study of CD8+CD57+ T cells in acquired aplastic anemia. CD8+CD57+ cell expansion had been shown by flow cytometry in patients chosen for sequencing. The template used for profiling TCR beta VDJ and CDR3 was genomic DNA. From the reads, TCRdb called clonotypes with MiXCR, one entry per CDR3 protein. The data contain approximately 40,000 distinct CDR3 sequences, 60% to 70% of them singletons. The sequencing sample was made of sorted CD4+, CD8+, or CD8+CD57+ T cells (not recorded which) from PBMCs. The receptor set was obtained from a human donor with aplastic anemia.

This clonotype was detected a few times. The J gene is TRBJ1-1, the V gene TRBV24-1, with a possible D match to TRBD1 (6 bases). The V end was cut by 4 bases, the J end by 9 bases, with 14 bases between. Germline V CDR1 and CDR2: KGHDR, SFDVKD. This CDR3 spans 13 amino acids. DNA for the CDR3: TGTGCCACCAGTGACCCACAGGGCCTGAAAGCTTTCTTT. This codes for CATSDPQGLKAFF.

The rearrangement joins TRBV29-1 to TRBJ2-5; a possible D gene is TRBD2 (6 bases). V shed 7 bases and J shed 5 bases, with 11 bases lying between them. This CDR3 spans 11 amino acids. CDR1 SQVTM and CDR2 ANQGSEA come from the germline V gene. The DNA for the CDR3 is TGCAGCGGTACGGCGGGGGAGACCCAGTACTTC. Protein sequence: CSGTAGETQYF.

This clonotype was detected ten times or more. The chain's CDR3 is CASSLGTGRDEQFF. In DNA, the CDR3 is TGTGCCAGCAGCTTAGGGACAGGGCGGGATGAGCAGTTCTTC. The V call is TRBV11-1, the J call TRBJ2-1, with TRBD1 matching 8 bases. Germline V lookup: CDR1 SGHAT, CDR2 FQDESV (reference sequence). This CDR3 comprises 14 residues. J gave up 8 bases and V 1 base, and 4 bases lay outside the gene matches.

This clonotype was detected ten times or more. CDR3 bases: TGTGCCAGCAGCGGGCCGGGACAGGGGTTGGCCGAGCAGTACTTC. Protein sequence: CASSGPGQGLAEQYF. The chain uses TRBV5-6 and TRBJ2-7, with 10 nucleotides matching TRBD1. The V gene's germline CDR1 is SGHDT and CDR2 YYEEEE. The ends lost 4 bases at V and 6 bases at J; junction bases unmatched: 10. This CDR3 is 15 amino acids long.

V and J are TRBV20-1 and TRBJ2-7; 14 nucleotides agree with TRBD2. The CDR3 has 14 amino acids. The V segment lost 6 bases and the J segment 6 bases; nucleotides outside the gene matches: 7. The germline V gene has CDR1 DFQATT and CDR2 SNEGSKA (reference sequence). The CDR3 DNA reads as TGCAGTGCCTCGACTAGCGGGAGGGCGGGCGAGCAGTACTTC. Its translation: CSASTSGRAGEQYF.

With regard to this clonotype: The junction shows a germline mismatch at one end, possibly a read error. This chain joins TRBV7-7 and TRBJ2-1, with D unclear. CDR3 size: 13 residues. Germline CDR1 is SSHAT and CDR2 is FNYEAQ (reference sequence). The CDR3 DNA follows: TGTGCTAGCAGCTTATCCCCGAGGAATGAGCAGTTCTTC. Translated, it gives CASSLSPRNEQFF. The complete variable domain, with remaining parts taken from reference TRBV7-7 and TRBJ2-1, reads GAGVSQSPRYKVTKRGQDVTLRCDPISSHATLYWYQQALGQGPEFLTYFNYEAQPDKSGLPSDRFSAERPEGSISTLTIQRTEQRDSAMYRCASSLSPRNEQFFGPGTRLTVL.

In this sample, this clonotype turned up a few times. The chain carries TRBV29-1 and TRBJ2-7, with 8 bases lining up with TRBD2. This CDR3 comprises 13 residues. The V gene end was trimmed by 7 bases and the J gene end by 3 bases; junction bases not matched to a gene: 8. CDR1 SQVTM and CDR2 ANQGSEA come from the germline V gene. CDR3 nucleotides: TGCAGCGCCGGGAGGGGACTCGGCTACGAGCAGTACTTC. It yields the protein CSAGRGLGYEQYF.

This clonotype has at least ten counts. This sequence joins TRBV2 and TRBJ1-6; TRBD1 is a possible D gene (5 bases). There are 15 residues in the CDR3. V was cut by 2 bases and J by 8 bases, with 13 bases left in between. Per germline, CDR1 SNHLY and CDR2 FYNNEI. The CDR3 nucleotides are TGTGCCAGCAGTGAAAGCAGGGCCGTTGATTCACCCCTCCACTTT. Amino acid sequence: CASSESRAVDSPLHF.

The table lists this clonotype with a count of one. As DNA, the CDR3 is TGTGCCACCAGCAGCTTCCAAGAGACCCAGTACTTC. Protein: CATSSFQETQYF. The gene calls are TRBV15 and TRBJ2-5; no clear D. V gave up 3 bases and J gave up 1 base, with 3 bases separating them. The CDR3 length is 12 residues. Looked up from germline, CDR1 is LNHNV and CDR2 is YYDKDF (reference sequence).

As regards this clonotype: Relative to the germline gene, one junction end is altered; a read error may explain this. The CDR3 spells CASSSSLAGVETQYF. The CDR3 bases are TGTGCCAGCAGCTCGAGCTTAGCGGGAGTAGAGACCCAGTACTTC. The J gene is TRBJ2-5, the V gene TRBV5-1; TRBD2 agrees at 9 bases. Per the germline V gene, CDR1 is SGHRS and CDR2 is YFSETQ. This CDR3 is built from 15 residues.

This clonotype was seen at least ten times. The chain has TRBV9 and TRBJ1-1; TRBD1 might be the D (5 bases). V was cut by 0 bases and J by 5 bases, with 20 bases left in between. The CDR3 extends over 17 amino acids. The germline V gene has CDR1 SGDLS and CDR2 YYNGEE. The CDR3 nucleotides read TGTGCCAGCAGCGTAGTGGCGTCGGGGGGGGATAGGACTGAAGCTTTCTTT. Protein: CASSVVASGGDRTEAFF.

The rearrangement uses TRBV5-8 and TRBJ1-4, with TRBD1 matching 7 bases. Trimming at V came to 1 base and at J to 7 bases, leaving 1 base not matched to a gene. Looked up from germline, CDR1 is SGHTS and CDR2 is YDEGEE. The CDR3 extends over 13 amino acids. The CDR3 DNA sequence: TGTGCCAGCAGCTTGCAGGGGGGTGAAAAACTGTTTTTT. Translating gives CASSLQGGEKLFF.

The V gene is TRBV10-3, the J gene TRBJ2-1; no firm D call. The CDR3 has 13 amino acids. The V gene's germline CDR1 is ENHRY and CDR2 SYGVKD. The V end was cut by 5 bases, the J end by 7 bases, with 12 bases between. The CDR3 DNA reads as TGTGCCATCAGTCCCCCCTTGGGGAATGAGCAGTTCTTC. Translating gives CAISPPLGNEQFF.

This rearrangement joins TRBV19 to TRBJ1-6; D is uncertain. This CDR3 has 14 amino acids. In germline, CDR1 is LNHDA, CDR2 SQIVND (reference sequence). V lost 5 bases and J 7 bases, leaving 12 bases between the germline ends. The CDR3 here is CASSRPNMNSPLHF. The CDR3 bases are TGTGCCAGTAGTCGCCCGAATATGAATTCACCCCTCCACTTT.

The chain employs TRBV29-1 and TRBJ2-3; 7 nucleotides align to TRBD2. The CDR3 is 14 amino acids. Germline assignment: CDR1 SQVTM and CDR2 ANQGSEA. Unmatched junction bases numbered 3, after V lost 3 bases and J lost 0 bases. CDR3 amino acids: CSVEASGSTDTQYF. Here the CDR3 DNA reads TGCAGCGTTGAGGCTAGCGGTAGCACAGATACGCAGTATTTT.

The chain joins TRBV24-1 to TRBJ2-2, with TRBD2 matching over 8 bases. Looked up from germline, CDR1 is KGHDR and CDR2 is SFDVKD. With V trimmed by 1 base and J by 3 bases, 0 bases remained unmatched. The CDR3 contains 15 residues. CDR3 region: CATSDLAGDTGELFF. CDR3 coding DNA: TGTGCCACCAGTGATTTAGCGGGAGACACCGGGGAGCTGTTTTTT.

As DNA, the CDR3 is TGTGCCAGCAGGGACTACGAGCAGTACTTC. Residues: CASRDYEQYF. This chain links TRBV2 with TRBJ2-7; D is unclear. CDR1 is SNHLY, CDR2 FYNNEI, per germline. The V gene lost 6 bases and the J gene lost 3 bases, with 3 bases spanning the gap. CDR3 length equals 10 residues.

The V and J genes are TRBV2 and TRBJ2-3; D perhaps matches TRBD2 (6 bases). V was trimmed by 6 bases and J by 2 bases, leaving 15 bases between them. The CDR3 is made up of 15 amino acids. Germline V lookup: CDR1 SNHLY, CDR2 FYNNEI. Here the CDR3 reads CASSPPGLDTDTQYF. The CDR3 DNA reads TGTGCCAGCAGCCCACCGGGACTTGACACAGATACGCAGTATTTT.

On this clonotype: Germline is not matched at one junction end, which may reflect a read error. The genes are TRBV5-1 and TRBJ2-7; D perhaps matches TRBD1 (5 bases). The CDR3 loop spans 9 amino acids. Looked up from germline, CDR1 is SGHRS and CDR2 is YFSETQ. The CDR3 nucleotides read TGTGCCAGCAGCCAAGACGCAGGGTTC. Its translation is CASSQDAGF. The whole variable domain, remainder taken from reference TRBV5-1 and TRBJ2-7, is KAGVTQTPRYLIKTRGQQVTLSCSPISGHRSVSWYQQTPGQGLQFLFEYFSETQRNKGNFPGRFSGRQFSNSRSEMNVSTLELGDSALYLCASSQDAGFGPGTRLTVT.

The rearrangement joins TRBV11-1 to TRBJ1-3; D remains ambiguous. The V end was cut by 1 base, the J end by 0 bases, with 13 bases between. Germline CDR1 SGHAT, CDR2 FQDESV (reference sequence). CDR3 length equals 17 residues. The CDR3 is CASSLGWSANSGNTIYF. DNA of the CDR3: TGTGCCAGCAGCTTAGGCTGGTCGGCCAACTCTGGAAACACCATATATTTT.

This clonotype was observed many times. The genes are TRBV20-1 and TRBJ1-5, with D possibly being TRBD1 (5 bases). Germline lookup yields CDR1 DFQATT and CDR2 SNEGSKA (reference sequence). Trimming shortened V by 3 bases and J by 7 bases, and 19 bases separated the two germline ends. This CDR3 is 15 amino acids long. The CDR3 DNA follows: TGCAGTGCTAGTAACCGCAGGGATGGTTGGCAGCCCCAGCATTTT. Translating it yields CSASNRRDGWQPQHF.

The V call is TRBV19, the J call TRBJ1-1; D not resolved. CDR3 size: 10 residues. Trimming stripped 5 bases from V and 6 bases from J, with 4 bases between. Germline V gene lookup returns CDR1 LNHDA and CDR2 SQIVND (reference sequence). In nucleotides, the CDR3 is TGTGCCAGTAGTTTCCCTGAAGCTTTCTTT. It is translated as CASSFPEAFF.

The chain combines TRBV29-1 with TRBJ2-3; D ambiguous. Germline V lookup: CDR1 SQVTM, CDR2 ANQGSEA. Trimming shortened V by 4 bases and J by 6 bases, and 8 bases separated the two germline ends. The CDR3 contains 11 residues. The CDR3 region has the DNA TGCAGCGTTGGGTCCGGGGATACGCAGTATTTT. It yields the protein CSVGSGDTQYF.

The chain combines TRBV2 with TRBJ2-3, with no clear D. V lost 4 bases and J lost 3, with 5 bases in between. Germline-derived CDR1 and CDR2 are SNHLY and FYNNEI. The CDR3 is 12 residues long. CDR3 DNA: TGTGCCAGCAGTGCTGGAACAGATACGCAGTATTTT. This gives the protein CASSAGTDTQYF. The complete variable domain, with remaining parts taken from reference TRBV2 and TRBJ2-3, reads EPEVTQTPSHQVTQMGQEVILRCVPISNHLYFYWYRQILGQKVEFLVSFYNNEISEKSEIFDDQFSVERPDGSNFTLKIRSTKLEDSAMYFCASSAGTDTQYFGPGTRLTVL.

V usage is TRBV10-2 and J usage is TRBJ2-1; 8 bases agree with TRBD1. The CDR3 runs to 14 residues. V lost 7 bases to trimming and J lost 3 bases; unmatched junction nucleotides: 5. The germline gives CDR1 WSHSY, CDR2 SAAADI. DNA for the CDR3: TGCGCCAGCAATGGACAGGGATACTACAATGAGCAGTTCTTC. It is translated as CASNGQGYYNEQFF.

In nucleotides, the CDR3 is TGTGCCATCAGTGAGTCTCCAGGGAGGGACGAGCAGTACTTC. Translating gives CAISESPGRDEQYF. V usage is TRBV10-3 and J usage is TRBJ2-7; the match to TRBD2 covers 7 bases. The CDR3 loop spans 14 amino acids. V shed 0 bases, J shed 5 bases, and the junction held 4 bases outside the gene matches. Germline V gene lookup returns CDR1 ENHRY and CDR2 SYGVKD.

The table lists this clonotype with a few counts. The chain carries TRBV3-1 and TRBJ1-4, with D unresolved. This CDR3 has 15 residues. V was pared by 6 bases and J by 3 bases, with 14 bases between. CDR1 is LGHDT and CDR2 is YNNKEL in the germline V gene (reference sequence). Here the CDR3 reads CASRSIGESNEKLFF. The CDR3 DNA sequence: TGTGCCAGCAGATCCATCGGGGAGTCTAATGAAAAACTGTTTTTT.

The chain recombines TRBV9 with TRBJ2-5, with 7 positions matching TRBD1. This CDR3 is built from 15 residues. Trimming at V came to 4 bases and at J to 0 bases, leaving 6 bases not matched to a gene. Looked up from germline, CDR1 is SGDLS and CDR2 is YYNGEE. The CDR3 coding sequence is TGTGCCAGCAGCTACGCAGGGACAGACCAAGAGACCCAGTACTTC. This translates into CASSYAGTDQETQYF.

V gene TRBV2 combines with J gene TRBJ1-1; the D is unclear. The CDR3 runs 15 residues. Trimming cost V 4 bases and J 6 bases, with 18 bases left between them. CDR1 is SNHLY, CDR2 FYNNEI, per germline. CDR3 DNA: TGTGCCAGCAGTGCAACCCCCGCCGGGGTACCTGAAGCTTTCTTT. Its translation: CASSATPAGVPEAFF.

This clonotype is a singleton in its sample. A read error may produce the germline difference seen at one junction end. The chain combines TRBV15 with TRBJ2-5, with D possibly matching TRBD1 (5 bases). Germline CDR1 LNHNV, CDR2 YYDKDF (reference sequence). CDR3 length equals 15 residues. The CDR3 coding sequence is TGTGCCACCAGCGGAGATATGGGGCCACAAGAGACCCAGTACTTC. It codes for CATSGDMGPQETQYF.